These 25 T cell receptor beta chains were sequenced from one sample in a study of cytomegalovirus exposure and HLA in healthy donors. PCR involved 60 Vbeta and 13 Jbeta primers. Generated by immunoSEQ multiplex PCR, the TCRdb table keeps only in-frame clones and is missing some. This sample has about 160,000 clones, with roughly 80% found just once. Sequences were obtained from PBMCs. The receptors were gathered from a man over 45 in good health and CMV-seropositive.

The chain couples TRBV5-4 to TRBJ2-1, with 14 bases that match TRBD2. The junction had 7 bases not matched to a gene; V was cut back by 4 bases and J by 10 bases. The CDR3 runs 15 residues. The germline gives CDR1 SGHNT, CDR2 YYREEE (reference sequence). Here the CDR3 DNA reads TGTGCCAGCAGCCCCGGGACTAGCGGGAGAAACGAGCAGTTCTTC. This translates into CASSPGTSGRNEQFF.

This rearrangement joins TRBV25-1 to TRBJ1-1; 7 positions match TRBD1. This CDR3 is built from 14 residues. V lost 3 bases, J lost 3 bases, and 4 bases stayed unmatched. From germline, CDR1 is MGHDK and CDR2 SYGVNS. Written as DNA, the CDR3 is TGTGCCAGCAGTGACGGCAGGGGGTACACTGAAGCTTTCTTT. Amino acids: CASSDGRGYTEAFF.

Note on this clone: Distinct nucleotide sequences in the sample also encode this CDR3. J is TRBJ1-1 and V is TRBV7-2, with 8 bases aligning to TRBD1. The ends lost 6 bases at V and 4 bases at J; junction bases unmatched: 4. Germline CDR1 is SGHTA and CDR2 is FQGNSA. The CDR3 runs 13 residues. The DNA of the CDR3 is TGTGCCAGCAGTTATACAGGGGGCACTGAAGCTTTCTTT. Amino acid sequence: CASSYTGGTEAFF. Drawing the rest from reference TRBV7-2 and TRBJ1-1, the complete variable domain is GAGVSQSPSNKVTEKGKDVELRCDPISGHTALYWYRQSLGQGLEFLIYFQGNSAPDKSGLPSDRFSAERTGGSVSTLTIQRTQQEDSAVYLCASSYTGGTEAFFGQGTRLTVV.

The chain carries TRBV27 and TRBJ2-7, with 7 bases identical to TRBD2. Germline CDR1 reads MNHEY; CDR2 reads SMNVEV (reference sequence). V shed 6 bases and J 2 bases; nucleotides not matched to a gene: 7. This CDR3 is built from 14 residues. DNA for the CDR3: TGTGCCAGCAGACCCTTCGGGAGGACCTACGAGCAGTACTTC. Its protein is CASRPFGRTYEQYF.

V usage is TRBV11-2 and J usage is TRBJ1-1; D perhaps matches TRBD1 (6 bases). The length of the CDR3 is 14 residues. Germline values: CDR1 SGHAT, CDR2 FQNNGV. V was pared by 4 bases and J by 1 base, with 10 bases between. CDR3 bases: TGTGCCAGCAGCTCCTCGGACAGGAACACTGAAGCTTTCTTT. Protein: CASSSSDRNTEAFF. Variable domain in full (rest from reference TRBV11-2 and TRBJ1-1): EAGVAQSPRYKIIEKRQSVAFWCNPISGHATLYWYQQILGQGPKLLIQFQNNGVVDDSQLPKDRFSAERLKGVDSTLKIQPAKLEDSAVYLCASSSSDRNTEAFFGQGTRLTVV.

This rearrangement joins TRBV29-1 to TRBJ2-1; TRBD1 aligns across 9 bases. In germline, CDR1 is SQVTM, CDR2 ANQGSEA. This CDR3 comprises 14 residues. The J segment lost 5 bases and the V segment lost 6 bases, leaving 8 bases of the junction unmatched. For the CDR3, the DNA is TGCAGCGTGGAGGGACAGGGATTGGACAATGAGCAGTTCTTC. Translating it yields CSVEGQGLDNEQFF.

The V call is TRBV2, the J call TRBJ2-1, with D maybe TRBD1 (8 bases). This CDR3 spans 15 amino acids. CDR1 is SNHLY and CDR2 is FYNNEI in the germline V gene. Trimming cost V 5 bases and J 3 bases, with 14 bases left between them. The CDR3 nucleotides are TGTGCCAGCAGTCATACAGGGGGGGGCTACAATGAGCAGTTCTTC. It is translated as CASSHTGGGYNEQFF.

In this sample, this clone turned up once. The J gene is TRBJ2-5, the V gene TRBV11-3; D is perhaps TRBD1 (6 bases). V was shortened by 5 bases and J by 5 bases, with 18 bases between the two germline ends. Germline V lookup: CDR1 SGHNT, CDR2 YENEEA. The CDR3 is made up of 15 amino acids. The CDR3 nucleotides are TGTGCCAGCAGCGCAAATCCGGGACAAAGGGAGACCCAGTACTTC. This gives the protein CASSANPGQRETQYF.

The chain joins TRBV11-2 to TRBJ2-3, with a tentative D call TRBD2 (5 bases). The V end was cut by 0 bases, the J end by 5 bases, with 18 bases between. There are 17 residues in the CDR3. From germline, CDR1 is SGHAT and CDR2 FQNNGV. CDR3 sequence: CASSLDPLGGPEDTQYF. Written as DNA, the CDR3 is TGTGCCAGCAGCTTAGATCCTCTTGGCGGGCCTGAAGATACGCAGTATTTT.

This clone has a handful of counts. The CDR3 sequence: CSVVGTSGSNEQFF. CDR3 in DNA: TGCAGCGTTGTAGGGACTAGCGGGAGTAATGAGCAGTTCTTC. This chain uses TRBV29-1 with TRBJ2-1, with TRBD2 matching over 14 bases. The germline V gene has CDR1 SQVTM and CDR2 ANQGSEA. The CDR3 runs 14 residues. With V trimmed by 4 bases and J by 7 bases, 3 bases remained unmatched.

CDR3 sequence reads: CASSVAAGGYNEQFF. The CDR3 DNA reads TGTGCCAGCAGCGTAGCGGCGGGGGGTTACAATGAGCAGTTCTTC. The chain is built from TRBV9 and TRBJ2-1, with 8 bases matching TRBD2. V trimming: 0 bases; J trimming: 4 bases; junction bases outside the gene matches: 3. The CDR3 runs 15 residues. The germline CDR1 and CDR2 sequences are SGDLS and YYNGEE. Filled out from reference TRBV9 and TRBJ2-1, the complete variable domain reads DSGVTQTPKHLITATGQRVTLRCSPRSGDLSVYWYQQSLDQGLQFLIQYYNGEERAKGNILERFSAQQFPDLHSELNLSSLELGDSALYFCASSVAAGGYNEQFFGPGTRLTVL.

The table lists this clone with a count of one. CDR3 sequence reads: CASSVVGQGAAGYTF. Written as DNA, the CDR3 is TGTGCCAGCAGCGTAGTTGGACAGGGGGCAGCTGGCTACACCTTC. V and J are TRBV9 and TRBJ1-2; 11 positions match TRBD1. The germline V gene has CDR1 SGDLS and CDR2 YYNGEE. CDR3 length equals 15 residues. Unmatched junction bases numbered 5, after V lost 0 bases and J lost 7 bases.

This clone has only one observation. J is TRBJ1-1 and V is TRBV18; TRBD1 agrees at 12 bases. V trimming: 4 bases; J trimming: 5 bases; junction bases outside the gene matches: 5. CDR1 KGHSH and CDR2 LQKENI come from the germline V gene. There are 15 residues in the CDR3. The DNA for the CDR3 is TGTGCCAGCTCACACGGGACAGGGGGCGAGACTGAAGCTTTCTTT. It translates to CASSHGTGGETEAFF.

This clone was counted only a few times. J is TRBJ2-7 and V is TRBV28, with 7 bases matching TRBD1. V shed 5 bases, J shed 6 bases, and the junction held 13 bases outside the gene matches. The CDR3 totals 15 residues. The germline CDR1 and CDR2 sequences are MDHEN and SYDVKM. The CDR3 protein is CASSRRTQGVGEQYF. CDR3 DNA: TGTGCCAGCAGTCGCAGGACTCAGGGGGTTGGCGAGCAGTACTTC. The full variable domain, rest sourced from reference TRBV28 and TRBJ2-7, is DVKVTQSSRYLVKRTGEKVFLECVQDMDHENMFWYRQDPGLGLRLIYFSYDVKMKEKGDIPEGYSVSREKKERFSLILESASTNQTSMYLCASSRRTQGVGEQYFGPGTRLTVT.

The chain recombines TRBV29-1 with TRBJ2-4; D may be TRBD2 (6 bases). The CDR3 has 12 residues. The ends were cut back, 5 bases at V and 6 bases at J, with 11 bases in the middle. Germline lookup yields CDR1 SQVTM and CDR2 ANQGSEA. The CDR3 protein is CSVSPGLNIQYF. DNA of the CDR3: TGCAGCGTTTCCCCGGGACTAAACATTCAGTACTTC. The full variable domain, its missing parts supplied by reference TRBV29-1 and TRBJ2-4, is SAVISQKPSRDICQRGTSLTIQCQVDSQVTMMFWYRQQPGQSLTLIATANQGSEATYESGFVIDKFPISRPNLTFSTLTVSNMSPEDSSIYLCSVSPGLNIQYFGAGTRLSVL.

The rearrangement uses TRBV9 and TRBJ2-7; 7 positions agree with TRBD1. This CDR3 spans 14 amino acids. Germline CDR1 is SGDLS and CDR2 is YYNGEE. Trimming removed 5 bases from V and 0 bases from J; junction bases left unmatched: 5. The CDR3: CASSRQGDSYEQYF. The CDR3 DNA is TGTGCCAGCAGTAGACAGGGTGACTCCTACGAGCAGTACTTC.

The CDR3 sequence: CASRPQSTEAFF. In nucleotides, the CDR3 is TGTGCCAGCAGGCCACAGAGCACTGAAGCTTTCTTT. The V gene is TRBV11-2, the J gene TRBJ1-1, with no clear D. The V end was cut by 6 bases, the J end by 4 bases, with 9 bases between. The germline gives CDR1 SGHAT, CDR2 FQNNGV. The CDR3 extends over 12 amino acids.

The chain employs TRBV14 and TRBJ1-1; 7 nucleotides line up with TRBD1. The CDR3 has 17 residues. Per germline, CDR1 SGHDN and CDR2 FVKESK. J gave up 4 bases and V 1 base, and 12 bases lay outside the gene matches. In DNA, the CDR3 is TGTGCCAGCAGCCAAGTTGTAGGGGGCTGGTTGGGCACTGAAGCTTTCTTT. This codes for CASSQVVGGWLGTEAFF. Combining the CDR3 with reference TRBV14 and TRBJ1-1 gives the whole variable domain EAGVTQFPSHSVIEKGQTVTLRCDPISGHDNLYWYRRVMGKEIKFLLHFVKESKQDESGMPNNRFLAERTGGTYSTLKVQPAELEDSGVYFCASSQVVGGWLGTEAFFGQGTRLTVV.

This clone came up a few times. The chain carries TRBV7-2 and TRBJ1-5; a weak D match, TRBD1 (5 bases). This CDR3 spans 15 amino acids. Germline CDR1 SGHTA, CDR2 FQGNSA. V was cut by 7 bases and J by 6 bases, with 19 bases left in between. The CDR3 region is CASNEQPLGGQPQHF. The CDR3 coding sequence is TGTGCCAGCAACGAACAGCCTCTGGGGGGTCAGCCCCAGCATTTT.

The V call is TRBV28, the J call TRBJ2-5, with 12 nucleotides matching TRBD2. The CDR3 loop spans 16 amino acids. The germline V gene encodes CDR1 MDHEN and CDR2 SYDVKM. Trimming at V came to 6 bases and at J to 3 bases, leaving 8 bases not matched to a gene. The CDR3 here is CASRTILAGGKETQYF. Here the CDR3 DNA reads TGTGCCAGCAGGACAATACTAGCGGGAGGAAAAGAGACCCAGTACTTC.

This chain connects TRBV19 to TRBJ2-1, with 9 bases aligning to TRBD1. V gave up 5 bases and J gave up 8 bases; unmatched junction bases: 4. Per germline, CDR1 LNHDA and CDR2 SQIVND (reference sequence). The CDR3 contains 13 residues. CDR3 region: CASSYRGPHEQFF. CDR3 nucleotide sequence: TGTGCCAGTAGTTACAGGGGGCCCCATGAGCAGTTCTTC.

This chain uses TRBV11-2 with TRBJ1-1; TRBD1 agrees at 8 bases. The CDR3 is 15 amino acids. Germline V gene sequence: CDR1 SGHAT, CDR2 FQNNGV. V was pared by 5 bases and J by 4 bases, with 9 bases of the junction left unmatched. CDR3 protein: CASSASGQGITEAFF. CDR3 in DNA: TGTGCCAGCAGCGCAAGTGGACAGGGTATCACTGAAGCTTTCTTT.

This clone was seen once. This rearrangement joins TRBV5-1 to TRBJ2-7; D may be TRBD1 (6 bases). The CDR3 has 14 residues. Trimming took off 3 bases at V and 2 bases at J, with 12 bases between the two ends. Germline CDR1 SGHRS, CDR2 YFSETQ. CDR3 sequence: CASSSGDGPYEQYF. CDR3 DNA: TGCGCCAGCAGCTCAGGGGACGGACCCTACGAGCAGTACTTC.

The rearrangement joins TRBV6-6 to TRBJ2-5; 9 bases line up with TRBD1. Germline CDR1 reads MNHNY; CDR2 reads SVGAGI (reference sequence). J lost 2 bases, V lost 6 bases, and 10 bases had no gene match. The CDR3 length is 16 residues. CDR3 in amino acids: CASSPQDRGRQETQYF. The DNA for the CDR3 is TGTGCCAGCAGCCCCCAGGACAGGGGAAGGCAAGAGACCCAGTACTTC.

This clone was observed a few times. The CDR3 DNA is TGTGCCAGTAGTATCGGACAGAACAATCAGCCCCAGCATTTT. Residues: CASSIGQNNQPQHF. The gene calls are TRBV19 and TRBJ1-5, with D tentatively TRBD1 (6 bases). Trimming cost V 3 bases and J 3 bases, with 9 bases left between them. Germline CDR1 is LNHDA and CDR2 is SQIVND (reference sequence). The CDR3 consists of 14 residues.